This T cell receptor beta chain came from a study of shared clonotypes between healthy human individuals (TCRdb year 2020). Regarding the study in general: The cohort comprised two women and a few men aged 18 to 49 years. Per donor, three plates each were used for CD4 naive and CD4 memory, two for CD8 naive, and one for CD8 memory. To increase sequencing depth and limit assay-specific biases, different laboratories used diverse techniques to prepare libraries and sequence TCR repertoires. The study deeply sequenced blood TCR repertoires of about 5 healthy adults to estimate repertoire size and the extent of clonotype sharing between individuals. Per donor, leukapheresis produced somewhere between about 0.94 and 10 billion PBMCs. Study-wide findings and limitations: Based on pairwise subsampling, the degree of clonotype sharing among donors was expected to be affected by sequencing depth. Larger estimated clonotype richness was generally found for naive subsets than for memory subsets. Compared with non-shared clonotypes, the clonotypes found in all four sorted-subset donors had higher generation probabilities. Sampling was restricted to blood, and TCR repertoires in tissue are likely to differ from TCR repertoires in blood. The small number of donors limited the genetic and exposure-history diversity represented. Incomplete sequencing was indicated by rarefaction of sorted-subset datasets, despite the large sequencing depth. About 5% of naive CD4, around 3.6% of naive CD8, 2.3% of memory CD4, and approximately 0.4% of memory CD8 clonotypes were shared across several donors.

Using the deep immunoSEQ assay, multiplex PCR amplified TCR CDR3 regions from genomic DNA. Genomic DNA extracted from each cell subset was distributed evenly over all wells of several immunoSEQ 96-well plates, and each plate served as one replicate. Each replicate PCR for sorted subsets received roughly 0.2 ug genomic DNA, equal to about 30,000 T cell genomes. The purified libraries were quantified using a Qubit 3.0 fluorometer, sized with a Bioanalyzer 2100, and then quantified again using the KAPA Library Quantification kit. Every immunoSEQ 96-well plate was sequenced on a separate single-read 150-cycle Illumina NextSeq 550 flow cell. Per the original workflow: Because the immunoSEQ output included only junctional sequences and no quality scores, the filtering could not be the same as the filtering used for full-length reads. Sequences were annotated with PyIR, a Python wrapper for IgBLAST v1.9, and V/J genes and CDR3 were assigned using IMGT germline references. Reads with weak V/J assignments (E-value above 1e-6), missing CDR3, stop codons, out-of-frame junctions, or ambiguous translated residues were removed. A V3J clonotype was defined by an identical inferred V gene, J gene, and CDR3 amino acid sequence. Percentage overlap between repertoires was computed as shared unique clonotypes divided by the size of the smaller repertoire. Three approaches were used to assess repertoire richness: RTK rarefaction, the Chao1 estimator, and Recon v2.1 estimates of unobserved clonotypes. For all TCRbeta clonotypes obtained by the gDNA method from a few donors, generation probabilities were computed with OLGA. TCRdb limited this immuneACCESS table to in-frame rearrangements with V and J called. A share of clones is missing; checked studies link under half to unresolved V genes, and the rest is unexplained. V and J calls and clone size are given by that table; D and trimming were obtained from the DNA. The sample includes hundreds of thousands of clones, with around 93% observed a single time. The top ten clones comprise around 24% of the sample.

A remark on this clone: Its antigen remains unidentified. Base-call qualities are not available, and no considerably larger clone is one nucleotide away.

CD8 naive samples were CD45RO-negative cells positively selected for CCR7, giving a CD45RA+CCR7+ population that excluded TemRA cells. The donors were healthy, HIV-negative adults who had no recently reported acute infections or vaccinations. Every donor was a Caucasian adult living in Nashville, Tennessee, USA. Blood was obtained by leukapheresis, after which PBMCs were separated by Ficoll-Histopaque density gradient centrifugation and cryopreserved in liquid nitrogen vapor phase. Purity and quantity of every magnetically sorted T cell population were checked by analytical flow cytometry. From each sorted fraction, genomic DNA was isolated and quantified by UV absorbance on a Nanodrop 2000c. The germline V gene gives CDR1 as WSHSY and CDR2 as SAAADI. The CDR3 holds 13 amino acids from the cysteine to the phenylalanine. Only the CDR3 part of the read is kept: 39 bases, read in frame from the first base. Trimming costs V 7 bases and J 4 bases, and their ends lie 10 bases apart.

The sequencing input was naive CD8+ T cells sorted from blood. The intended sense of this specimen's cell subset or site label: CD45RA+CCR7+. The receptor comes from a man aged 25 to 40 in good health. Here the chain combines TRBV10-2 and TRBJ2-2; TRBD1 might be the D gene, on 6 matching bases. The CDR3 reads as follows: CASTGQLTGELFF. The bases are TGCGCCAGCACCGGACAGCTCACCGGGGAGCTGTTTTTT.